One and the same sample provided the 30 T cell receptor beta chains below, sequenced in a study of graft-versus-host responses after intestinal transplantation. Some clones are missing from TCRdb's copy, which holds only in-frame ones; the method was immunoSEQ multiplex PCR. The sample has tens of thousands of clones, just under 95% seen once; the top ten hold less than 1.5%. Antigen specificity for these receptors is unknown. Sequencing used unstimulated CD8+ T cells sorted from spleen or lymph node cells, obtained before transplant. Receptors were obtained from a human donor who was the organ donor for an intestinal transplant.

The rearrangement links TRBV2 to TRBJ2-7, with 10 bases identical to TRBD2. CDR1 is SNHLY and CDR2 is FYNNEI in the germline V gene. This CDR3 is built from 16 residues. The V gene end was trimmed by 6 bases and the J gene end by 1 base; junction bases not matched to a gene: 9. CDR3 sequence (DNA): TGTGCCAGCAGGCATAAGACTAGCGGGCCTTCCTACGAGCAGTACTTC. Protein sequence: CASRHKTSGPSYEQYF.

V is TRBV19 and J is TRBJ1-5; 10 nucleotides agree with TRBD1. CDR1 and CDR2 from the germline V gene are LNHDA and SQIVND (reference sequence). V lost 5 bases and J lost 6; bases outside the gene matches: 10. CDR3 length: 16 amino acids. The CDR3 loop reads CASSVGTGAGSQPQHF. Here the CDR3 DNA reads TGTGCCAGTAGTGTCGGGACAGGGGCTGGGAGTCAGCCCCAGCATTTT.

The chain joins TRBV4-1 to TRBJ2-1, with D unresolved. The CDR3 covers 18 residues. V lost 0 bases to trimming and J lost 5 bases, with 20 bases between them. Germline CDR1 is MGHRA and CDR2 is YSYEKL. The CDR3 DNA reads TGCGCCAGCAGCCAAGAGCCCCCCAGAGTGCTAGGAGACAATGAGCAGTTCTTC. This translates into CASSQEPPRVLGDNEQFF.

Concerning this clone itself: Other DNA sequences within the sample encode an identical CDR3. The chain uses TRBV19 and TRBJ2-7; 9 bases are a match to TRBD1. V lost 5 bases and J lost 4; bases outside the gene matches: 3. Per germline, CDR1 LNHDA and CDR2 SQIVND (reference sequence). This CDR3 has 13 amino acids. The CDR3 is CASSSGQGYEQYF. Written as DNA, the CDR3 is TGTGCCAGTAGTTCGGGACAGGGATACGAGCAGTACTTC.

The rearrangement uses TRBV11-2 and TRBJ1-1; D not resolved. Germline V CDR1 and CDR2: SGHAT, FQNNGV. V was trimmed by 5 bases and J by 10 bases, leaving 14 bases between them. The CDR3 contains 12 residues. CDR3 sequence reads: CASSAETGGAFF. The CDR3 nucleotides read TGTGCCAGCAGCGCGGAGACCGGCGGAGCTTTCTTT.

This chain uses TRBV5-4 with TRBJ2-7, with D possibly being TRBD1 (6 bases). The CDR3 covers 14 residues. Trimming shortened V by 2 bases and J by 0 bases, and 9 bases separated the two germline ends. The germline gives CDR1 SGHNT, CDR2 YYREEE (reference sequence). CDR3 loop: CASSFRGNSYEQYF. CDR3 bases: TGTGCCAGCAGCTTTAGGGGGAACTCCTACGAGCAGTACTTC.

V usage is TRBV7-3 and J usage is TRBJ2-2, with D possibly being TRBD2 (5 bases). The CDR3 is 14 amino acids. The germline gives CDR1 SGHTA, CDR2 FQGTGA. Deletions cut 5 bases from V and 7 bases from J, with 14 bases between. The CDR3 reads CASSTTRGGGELFF. The CDR3, as DNA: TGTGCCAGCAGCACTACCCGGGGTGGCGGGGAGCTGTTTTTT.

This clone was seen a single time. V and J are TRBV28 and TRBJ2-1; tentative D call: TRBD2 (7 bases). Per germline, CDR1 MDHEN and CDR2 SYDVKM. The CDR3 has 16 residues. V shed 5 bases and J shed 4 bases, with 18 bases lying between them. CDR3 sequence: CASSPRGGADYNEQFF. The CDR3 DNA is TGTGCCAGCAGTCCCCGAGGGGGGGCAGATTACAATGAGCAGTTCTTC.

This chain joins TRBV11-2 and TRBJ1-1, with D perhaps matching TRBD1 (5 bases). The CDR3 is 14 amino acids. The V gene's germline CDR1 is SGHAT and CDR2 FQNNGV. Trimming cost V 5 bases and J 3 bases, with 13 bases left between them. In DNA form, the CDR3 reads TGTGCCAGCAGCCTGGCAGGGAGGCACACTGAAGCTTTCTTT. This encodes CASSLAGRHTEAFF.

Only a few counts were recorded for this clone. The genes are TRBV29-1 and TRBJ1-1, with D possibly TRBD1 on 5 matching bases. The V gene's germline CDR1 is SQVTM and CDR2 ANQGSEA. The V end was cut by 7 bases, the J end by 8 bases, with 14 bases between. The CDR3 contains 11 residues. As DNA, the CDR3 is TGCAGCGCACCAACGGGGGGGGAAGCTTTCTTT. Encoded protein: CSAPTGGEAFF.

The rearrangement uses TRBV4-1 and TRBJ1-1, with 9 bases fitting TRBD1. Trimming removed 5 bases from V and 4 bases from J; junction bases left unmatched: 5. The CDR3 has 14 residues. Germline CDR1 reads MGHRA; CDR2 reads YSYEKL. The DNA of the CDR3 is TGCGCCAGCAGCTCACTGACAGGGGGCACTGAAGCTTTCTTT. Encoded protein: CASSSLTGGTEAFF.

The sample holds a few counts of this clone. The rearrangement uses TRBV29-1 and TRBJ2-2, with TRBD1 identical over 7 bases. V lost 6 bases and J lost 1; bases outside the gene matches: 2. CDR3 length: 13 amino acids. CDR1 is SQVTM and CDR2 is ANQGSEA in the germline V gene. The CDR3, as DNA: TGCAGCGTCGGGACAGAGAACACCGGGGAGCTGTTTTTT. This gives the protein CSVGTENTGELFF.

V usage is TRBV5-1 and J usage is TRBJ2-3; 7 nucleotides match TRBD2. Trimming at V came to 2 bases and at J to 5 bases, leaving 11 bases not matched to a gene. The CDR3 is 16 residues long. Germline-derived CDR1 and CDR2 are SGHRS and YFSETQ. The CDR3, as DNA: TGCGCCAGCAGCTTCGGCGCGGGAGAGGAGAGAGATACGCAGTATTTT. Translation: CASSFGAGEERDTQYF.

V and J are TRBV5-6 and TRBJ2-1; 10 bases agree with TRBD1. J was trimmed by 4 bases and V by 2 bases; bases with no gene match: 6. From germline, CDR1 is SGHDT and CDR2 YYEEEE. This CDR3 region has 16 residues. CDR3 sequence (DNA): TGTGCCAGCAGCTTCCAGACAGGGGGCCCTTACAATGAGCAGTTCTTC. Its protein product is CASSFQTGGPYNEQFF.

The chain joins TRBV7-9 to TRBJ2-3, with 11 bases lining up with TRBD2. Germline assignment: CDR1 SEHNR and CDR2 FQNEAQ (reference sequence). After removal of 4 bases from V and 4 bases from J, the junction contained 7 bases not matched to a gene. The CDR3 covers 16 residues. This CDR3 reads CASSYLAGGSADTQYF. The CDR3 nucleotides are TGTGCCAGCAGCTACCTAGCGGGAGGAAGCGCAGATACGCAGTATTTT.

This rearrangement joins TRBV9 to TRBJ1-1; perhaps TRBD1 as D (6 bases). Trimming left V 4 bases short and J 3 bases short, with 13 bases between. CDR3 length: 14 amino acids. The germline V gene encodes CDR1 SGDLS and CDR2 YYNGEE. CDR3 region: CASSNGGADTEAFF. The DNA for the CDR3 is TGTGCCAGCAGCAACGGGGGGGCGGACACTGAAGCTTTCTTT.

This clone has only a few counts. V gene TRBV30 combines with J gene TRBJ2-6; the D is unclear. Trimming removed 5 bases from V and 2 bases from J, with 4 bases in between. Germline V gene sequence: CDR1 GTSNPN, CDR2 SVGIG (reference sequence). The CDR3 is 12 residues long. CDR3 protein: CAWQTGANVLTF. CDR3 nucleotide sequence: TGTGCCTGGCAGACTGGGGCCAACGTCCTGACTTTC.

This clone was observed a single time. This chain links TRBV5-1 with TRBJ2-7; possible D gene TRBD1, 6 bases. V shed 4 bases and J shed 2 bases, with 16 bases lying between them. Germline V lookup: CDR1 SGHRS, CDR2 YFSETQ. This CDR3 contains 15 residues. The CDR3 DNA is TGCGCCAGCAGCGACACCCTCCAGGGGACCTACGAGCAGTACTTC. Translation: CASSDTLQGTYEQYF.

The rearrangement uses TRBV28 and TRBJ2-7; possibly TRBD1 for D (6 bases). The CDR3 totals 16 residues. The V gene's germline CDR1 is MDHEN and CDR2 SYDVKM. With 4 bases removed from V and 3 bases from J, the gap between germline ends came to 19 bases. This chain's CDR3 is CASSWTIGQPRYEQYF. As DNA, the CDR3 is TGTGCCAGCAGTTGGACAATTGGACAGCCCCGCTACGAGCAGTACTTC.

The rearrangement links TRBV5-4 to TRBJ2-1; D ambiguous. This CDR3 comprises 16 residues. CDR1 and CDR2 (germline): SGHNT, YYREEE (reference sequence). The V and J ends lost 4 bases and 4 bases respectively, with 18 bases between them. The CDR3 is CASSQPLVAGYNEQFF. For the CDR3, the DNA is TGTGCCAGCAGCCAACCTTTGGTAGCCGGTTACAATGAGCAGTTCTTC.

J is TRBJ2-5 and V is TRBV6-6; maybe TRBD1 (5 bases). V was cut by 8 bases and J by 2 bases, with 12 bases left in between. CDR3 length: 13 residues. CDR1 is MNHNY, CDR2 SVGAGI, per germline (reference sequence). CDR3 bases: TGTGCCAGCGGAGACAGTCTGCAAGAGACCCAGTACTTC. Protein sequence: CASGDSLQETQYF.

The chain recombines TRBV12-5 with TRBJ2-7; D gene uncertain. V lost 2 bases and J 5 bases, leaving 7 bases between the germline ends. CDR3 length: 12 amino acids. Germline V gene sequence: CDR1 LGHNT, CDR2 FRNRAP. The CDR3 DNA reads as TGTGCTAGTGGTTTGCTCCCCGACGAGCAGTACTTC. The encoded protein is CASGLLPDEQYF. The full variable domain, completed using reference TRBV12-5 and TRBJ2-7, is DARVTQTPRHKVTEMGQEVTMRCQPILGHNTVFWYRQTMMQGLELLAYFRNRAPLDDSGMPKDRFSAEMPDATLATLKIQPSEPRDSAVYFCASGLLPDEQYFGPGTRLTVT.

The chain combines TRBV18 with TRBJ2-7; D is ambiguous. Trimming removed 2 bases from V and 2 bases from J, with 13 bases in between. Germline V gene lookup returns CDR1 KGHSH and CDR2 LQKENI. The CDR3 runs 15 residues. CDR3 sequence: CASSPMFGTPYEQYF. The DNA of the CDR3 is TGTGCCAGCTCACCAATGTTTGGCACCCCCTACGAGCAGTACTTC.

This clone occurred once. V usage is TRBV28 and J usage is TRBJ2-3; 7 nucleotides line up with TRBD2. J gave up 2 bases and V 8 bases, and 16 bases lay outside the gene matches. From germline, CDR1 is MDHEN and CDR2 SYDVKM. There are 17 residues in the CDR3. CDR3 loop: CASGGERDYPYTDTQYF. In DNA, the CDR3 is TGTGCCAGCGGGGGGGAACGGGACTACCCCTACACAGATACGCAGTATTTT.

This chain connects TRBV4-1 to TRBJ1-2; D remains unclear. V lost 1 base and J 5 bases, leaving 17 bases between the germline ends. This CDR3 comprises 16 residues. Germline CDR1 is MGHRA and CDR2 is YSYEKL. CDR3 protein: CASSQVQPLGRYGYTF. The CDR3 DNA reads as TGCGCCAGCAGCCAAGTTCAACCCCTCGGTCGATATGGCTACACCTTC.

The chain couples TRBV19 to TRBJ1-5; D is possibly TRBD1 (6 bases). V was cut by 7 bases and J by 6 bases, with 19 bases left in between. Germline CDR1 is LNHDA and CDR2 is SQIVND (reference sequence). The CDR3 runs 15 residues. The CDR3 here is CASTPGGALFQPQHF. CDR3 sequence (DNA): TGTGCCAGTACTCCGGGGGGGGCATTGTTTCAGCCCCAGCATTTT.

The rearrangement links TRBV20-1 to TRBJ2-7; no firm D call. Germline CDR1 is DFQATT and CDR2 is SNEGSKA (reference sequence). The CDR3 length is 9 residues. V was cut by 8 bases and J by 6 bases, with 8 bases left in between. The CDR3 here is CSFGGEQYF. The CDR3 bases are TGCAGTTTCGGCGGCGAGCAGTACTTC.

The CDR3 nucleotides read TGTGCCAGCAGTTTGGGGACAGGGAGGTACGAGCAGTACTTC. Residues: CASSLGTGRYEQYF. The chain has TRBV27 and TRBJ2-7; 9 nucleotides line up with TRBD1. Germline values: CDR1 MNHEY, CDR2 SMNVEV (reference sequence). Trimming removed 3 bases from V and 4 bases from J; junction bases left unmatched: 4. The CDR3 contains 14 residues.

This chain connects TRBV19 to TRBJ2-5, with 9 bases aligning to TRBD2. Trimming at V came to 4 bases and at J to 1 base, leaving 7 bases not matched to a gene. The germline CDR1 and CDR2 sequences are LNHDA and SQIVND (reference sequence). The CDR3 covers 16 residues. The CDR3, as DNA: TGTGCCAGTAGTACAAGCGGGGGGAATCTCCAAGAGACCCAGTACTTC. Protein product: CASSTSGGNLQETQYF.

The J gene is TRBJ2-7, the V gene TRBV19; a weak D match, TRBD1 (6 bases). The CDR3 is 14 residues long. V was shortened by 3 bases and J by 2 bases, with 11 bases between the two germline ends. Germline V gene lookup returns CDR1 LNHDA and CDR2 SQIVND (reference sequence). CDR3 in DNA: TGTGCCAGTAGTATTACGCCAGGGGCCTACGAGCAGTACTTC. As protein: CASSITPGAYEQYF.